This TCR beta chain stems from a study of blood T cell repertoires in COVID-19. Repertoires were generated with immunoSEQ multiplex PCR, while TCRdb's copy carries only in-frame clones and drops some. This table has about 360,000 clones, about 88% appearing once. The CDR3 length is 13 residues. Germline-derived CDR1 and CDR2 are MNHNS and SASEGT. V lost 0 bases, J lost 6 bases, and 1 base stayed unmatched. The chain combines TRBV6-1 with TRBJ2-5, with 7 bases fitting TRBD2. This TCR was recovered from a human donor in a cohort sampled during active COVID-19. The source material was peripheral blood. CDR3 in amino acids: CASSEAGGKTQYF. The CDR3, as DNA: TGTGCCAGCAGTGAAGCGGGGGGGAAGACCCAGTACTTC.